Listed here is a single T cell receptor (beta chain). The antigen remains undetermined. The V and J ends lost 8 bases and 5 bases respectively, with 9 bases between them. The CDR3 is 12 residues long. Germline CDR1 and CDR2: MDHEN and SYDVKM. Libraries were prepared by immunoSEQ multiplex PCR; TCRdb keeps only in-frame clonotypes and omits some of them. The sample holds roughly 100,000 clones; about nine tenths are singletons and the top ten take less than 10%. The sample is drawn from a study of T cell responses to AZD1222 COVID-19 vaccine. Study observations and caveats: Spike-wide vaccine-associated CD4 TCRs dominated at 160-218 and 743-854. Among spike-specific TCRs, nearly half reportedly target unmutated variant regions. Spike-specific TCR repertoires showed rising breadth and depth after two AZD1222 doses. Donors, mostly white British, included more females; clonal diversity was possibly underestimated.

Sequenced here: peripheral blood, sampled 28 days after the second AZD1222 dose. The chain uses TRBV28 and TRBJ2-2, with D perhaps matching TRBD2 (6 bases). The TCR originated in an adult who received the AZD1222 COVID-19 vaccine. CDR3 coding DNA: TGTGCCAGCGGGAGGTATACCGGGGAGCTGTTTTTT. It translates to CASGRYTGELFF.